This T cell receptor beta chain appears in the sequencing data of a study of blood T cell repertoires in COVID-19 (TCRdb year 2020). Concerning the study at large: Collaborator samples came from the United States, Italy and Spain and covered acute and convalescent phases of COVID-19. The material from the prospective study consisted of cDNA or gDNA derived from T cells, B-cell-depleted T cells, or PBMCs. Deeply sampled blood TCRbeta repertoires from subjects exposed to, actively infected with, or recovered from COVID-19 were included in the dataset. The repertoires were made available in a free public database intended to serve as a resource for research on the immune response to SARS-CoV-2. Samples were obtained from the ongoing ImmuneRACE study (first 160 participants) and from over 1,000 subjects provided by 6 global collaborators. A de-identified subject ID, COVID-19 status, age in years and sex were almost always included in the sample metadata. Where HLA class I and class II types were available, the types were taken from metadata supplied by the sample provider, not from assay-based typing.

TCRbeta CDR3 regions were amplified from genomic DNA by means of the immunoSEQ Assay, a bias-controlled multiplex PCR. Per the source publication's procedure: The number of nucleated cells in each sample was estimated from the amplification of reference gene primers within the assay. Sequence reads were collapsed and filtered to measure the absolute abundance of every unique TCRbeta CDR3 rearrangement. For each sample, productive Simpson clonality was calculated as the square root of Simpson's diversity index over productive rearrangements. The table was pulled from immuneACCESS by TCRdb, which kept in-frame rearrangements only. Such tables lose some clones; where checked, under half of the loss comes from unresolved V genes, and the rest has no known cause. That table is the source of V, J and clone size, and D and trimming were worked out from the DNA. The sample table records around 29,000 clones; 85% to 90% of these occur just once. The top ten constitute about 13% of the sample.

The paper's findings and limits, for the study overall: Clinical and demographic metadata were provided uncurated, with the amount varying by source and participant.

On this clone: Which antigen it targets is not known. The sample holds no much larger clone one base away, and base qualities are not on file.

V loses 5 bases at its end and J loses 2 bases; junction bases beyond the gene matches: 4. The germline V gene sets CDR1 to MDHEN and CDR2 to SYDVKM. Inclusive of the bounding cysteine and phenylalanine, the CDR3 is 15 residues long. Of the read, only the CDR3 DNA is kept; its 45 bases are in frame from base 1. Whole blood was collected in K2EDTA tubes by collaborating institutions according to the institutions' own protocols. For TCRbeta analysis, collaborator samples were shipped as frozen whole blood, as isolated PBMCs, or as DNA extracted from either sample type. Source material: peripheral blood. This TCR came from a man aged 65-85 years with active COVID-19. The V and J genes are TRBV28 and TRBJ2-1, and TRBD2 matches 9 of the central bases. The nucleotide sequence is TGTGCCAGCAGTCCAAGCGGGAGGCCCTACAATGAGCAGTTCTTC. This sequence encodes CASSPSGRPYNEQFF.